This entry concerns a single T cell receptor (beta chain). This entry comes from a study of blood T cell repertoires in COVID-19. Trimming left V 0 bases short and J 3 bases short, with 6 bases between. The CDR3 spans 14 residues. Germline values: CDR1 MGHRA, CDR2 YSYEKL. Assay used: immunoSEQ multiplex PCR; TCRdb lists only in-frame clones, some missing. The repertoire holds over 65,000 clones, with under 90% as singletons. The source is a man older than 75 with acute or convalescent COVID-19. This chain uses TRBV4-1 with TRBJ1-3, with a tentative D call TRBD1 (5 bases). Sequencing input: peripheral blood. CDR3 in DNA: TGCGCCAGCAGCCAAGACAGGGTTGGAAACACCATATATTTT. Protein sequence: CASSQDRVGNTIYF.